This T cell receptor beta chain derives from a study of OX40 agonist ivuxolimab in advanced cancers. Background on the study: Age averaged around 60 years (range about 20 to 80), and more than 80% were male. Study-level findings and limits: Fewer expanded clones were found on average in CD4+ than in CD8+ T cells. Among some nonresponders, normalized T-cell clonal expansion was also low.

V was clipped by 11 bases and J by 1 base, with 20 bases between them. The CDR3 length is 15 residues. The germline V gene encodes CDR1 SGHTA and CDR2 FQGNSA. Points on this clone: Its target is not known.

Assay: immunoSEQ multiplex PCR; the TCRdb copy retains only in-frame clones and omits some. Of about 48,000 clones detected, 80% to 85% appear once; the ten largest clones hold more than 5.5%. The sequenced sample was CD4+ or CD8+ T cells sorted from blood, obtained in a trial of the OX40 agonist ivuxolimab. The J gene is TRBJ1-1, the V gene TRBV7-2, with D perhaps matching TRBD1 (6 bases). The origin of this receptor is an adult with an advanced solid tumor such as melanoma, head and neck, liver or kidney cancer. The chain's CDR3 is CASSQGRVKNTEAFF. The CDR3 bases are TGTGCCTCCTCACAGGGACGCGTAAAGAACACTGAAGCTTTCTTT.